This T cell receptor beta chain was sequenced for a study of T cell repertoires in cytomegalovirus infection. There are 16 residues in the CDR3. V lost 5 bases and J lost 4; bases outside the gene matches: 10. Germline-derived CDR1 and CDR2 are SNHLY and FYNNEI. A single record per CDR3 protein comes from TCRdb applying MiXCR to the reads. The sample holds a few hundred thousand distinct CDR3 sequences, roughly a sixth seen once. The sequenced sample was PBMCs. The receptor's source is a human donor in good health (CMV status not recorded). Some clones in this sample may be carry-over from other donors' samples. This rearrangement joins TRBV2 to TRBJ1-5; 8 nucleotides match TRBD1. The CDR3 DNA follows: TGTGCCAGCAGTCCCCCAACCGGGACAGGTAATCAGCCCCAGCATTTT. Amino acid sequence: CASSPPTGTGNQPQHF. The full variable domain, completed using reference TRBV2 and TRBJ1-5, is EPEVTQTPSHQVTQMGQEVILRCVPISNHLYFYWYRQILGQKVEFLVSFYNNEISEKSEIFDDQFSVERPDGSNFTLKIRSTKLEDSAMYFCASSPPTGTGNQPQHFGDGTRLSIL.